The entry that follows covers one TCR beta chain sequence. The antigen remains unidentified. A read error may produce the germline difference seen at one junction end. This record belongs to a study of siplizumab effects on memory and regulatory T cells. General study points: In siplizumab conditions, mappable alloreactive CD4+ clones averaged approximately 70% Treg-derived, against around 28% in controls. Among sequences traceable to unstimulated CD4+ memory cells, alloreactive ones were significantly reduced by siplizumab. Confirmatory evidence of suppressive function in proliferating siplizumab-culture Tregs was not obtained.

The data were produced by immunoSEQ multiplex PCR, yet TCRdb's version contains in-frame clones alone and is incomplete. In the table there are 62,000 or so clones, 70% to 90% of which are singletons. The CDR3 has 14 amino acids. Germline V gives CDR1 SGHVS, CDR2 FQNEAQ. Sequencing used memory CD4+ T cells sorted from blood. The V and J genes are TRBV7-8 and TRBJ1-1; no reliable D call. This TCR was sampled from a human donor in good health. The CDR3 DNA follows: TGTGCCAGCGGCTTTGGCAGACGATACACTGAAGCTTTCTTT. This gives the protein CASGFGRRYTEAFF.